This TCR beta chain appears in the sequencing data of a study of blood T cell repertoires in COVID-19. About the research overall: Acute and convalescent COVID-19 specimens originated in the United States, Italy and Spain.

Clones were read by immunoSEQ multiplex PCR, and TCRdb kept only the in-frame ones, dropping some. The table shows 270,000 or so clones, with under 90% occurring only once. The germline CDR1 and CDR2 sequences are SGHDN and FVKESK. J was trimmed by 0 bases and V by 4 bases; bases with no gene match: 6. The CDR3 spans 15 residues. This chain joins TRBV14 and TRBJ2-7, with TRBD1 matching 7 bases. The sequence derives from a young woman with acute or convalescent COVID-19. Sequences were obtained from peripheral blood. The CDR3 DNA follows: TGTGCCAGCAGCCTAACAGGGGTGAGCTCCTACGAGCAGTACTTC. It is translated as CASSLTGVSSYEQYF.